This record looks at one TCR beta chain sequence and its context. No cognate antigen has been identified for it. It has no much larger one-base neighbor in the sample; base qualities were not kept. The CDR3 measures 13 amino acids from cysteine to phenylalanine. The entry retains the CDR3 DNA only, 39 bases that are in frame from base 1. For CDR1 and CDR2, the germline V gene lists MGHDK and SYGVNS. V is shortened by 7 bases, J by 0 bases, and the region joining them spans 8 bases. The data belong to a study of shared clonotypes between healthy human individuals (dated by TCRdb to 2020 to 2021). Describing the broader study: A few men and a couple of women, aged 18 to 49 years, made up the cohort. For each donor, three plates each were used for CD4 naive and CD4 memory, two plates were used for CD8 naive, and one plate was used for CD8 memory. Blood TCR repertoires of 5 or 6 healthy adults were deeply sequenced to estimate repertoire size and the extent of clonotype sharing between individuals. Different laboratories and diverse techniques were used to prepare libraries and sequence TCR repertoires, to increase sequencing depth and limit assay-specific biases. Per donor, leukapheresis produced somewhere between about 0.85 and 9.5 billion PBMCs. On the study overall, not on this receptor specifically: Clonotypes shared by all four sorted-subset donors showed higher generation probabilities than non-shared clonotypes. The small number of donors limited the genetic and exposure-history diversity represented. Naive subsets generally had larger estimated clonotype richness than memory subsets. Based on pairwise subsampling, the degree of clonotype sharing among donors was expected to be affected by sequencing depth. Sampling was restricted to blood, and TCR repertoires in tissues likely differ from the TCR repertoires found in blood. Incomplete sequencing was indicated by rarefaction of sorted-subset datasets, despite the large sequencing depth. Across a few donors, approximately 5% of naive CD4, approximately 3.5% of naive CD8, 2% to 2.5% of memory CD4, and about 0.44% of memory CD8 clonotypes were shared.

The donors were healthy, HIV-negative adults with no recently reported acute infections or vaccinations. Only Caucasian adults living in Nashville, Tennessee, USA were represented among the donors. CD4+ T cells were enriched by magnetic negative selection, after which naive cells were positively selected on CD45RA and the negative fraction was taken as the memory subset. Blood was obtained by leukapheresis, after which PBMCs were separated by Ficoll-Histopaque density gradient centrifugation and cryopreserved in liquid nitrogen vapor phase. Purity and quantity of every magnetically sorted T cell population were checked by analytical flow cytometry. Genomic DNA was isolated from every sorted fraction and measured by UV absorbance on a Nanodrop 2000c. Using the deep immunoSEQ assay, multiplex PCR amplified TCR CDR3 regions from genomic DNA. Extracted genomic DNA from each cell subset was distributed evenly across all wells of several immunoSEQ 96-well plates, and each plate was treated as a replicate. For sorted subsets, roughly 200 ng of genomic DNA, equivalent to 30,000 or so T cell genomes, went into each replicate PCR. Purified libraries were measured with a Qubit 3.0 fluorometer, size-checked on a Bioanalyzer 2100, and measured again with the KAPA Library Quantification kit. A separate single-read 150-cycle Illumina NextSeq 550 flow cell was used to sequence each immunoSEQ 96-well plate. As for how the authors treated the data: The immunoSEQ output contained only junctional sequences without quality scores, so filtering could not match that applied to full-length reads. To assign V/J genes and CDR3, sequences were annotated using PyIR, a Python wrapper for IgBLAST v1.9, with IMGT germline references. Reads were filtered out if the reads had weak V/J assignments (E-value above 1e-6), no CDR3, stop codons, out-of-frame junctions, or ambiguous translated residues. V3J clonotypes were defined by identical inferred V gene, J gene, and CDR3 amino acid sequence. The percentage overlap between two repertoires was calculated by dividing the number of shared unique clonotypes by the size of the smaller repertoire. Repertoire richness was assessed with RTK rarefaction, the Chao1 estimator, and Recon v2.1 estimates of unobserved clonotypes. Generation probabilities for all TCRbeta clonotypes obtained by the gDNA method from a few donors were computed using OLGA. TCRdb retrieved this table from immuneACCESS and kept in-frame rearrangements only. Not all clones are present; in checked studies, unresolved V genes account for under half, and no reason is known for the remainder. The V and J calls and clone size were taken over from that table, and D and trimming were inferred from the DNA. The sample profile shows 980,000 or so clones; approximately 76% of them were found once. The biggest ten clones account for approximately 1.5% of the sample.

The clonotype originates from a man younger than 35 in good health. The sequenced sample consisted of memory CD4+ T cells sorted from blood. Interpreted using the paper, the cell subset or site label stands for: CD45RA-negative fraction. The chain joins TRBV25-1 to TRBJ2-3; the D segment cannot be called with confidence. The CDR3 in this case is CASTEDSTDTQYF. The nucleotide sequence reads as follows: TGTGCCAGCACGGAAGACAGCACAGATACGCAGTATTTT.